This paragraph covers one T cell receptor beta chain sequence. This clonotype appeared many times. What this receptor recognizes is not known. No base qualities exist here, and no much larger clone lies one base off it. The record originates from a study of T cells in Graves' hyperthyroidism and ophthalmopathy (dated by TCRdb to between 2018 and 2020). A note on the overall study: Peripheral blood samples were taken at the time of initial diagnosis, prior to any treatment. To identify distinguishing TCR V-J signatures, a discovery cohort of roughly 100 patients was used, comprising roughly 45 with Graves' ophthalmopathy and around 60 with stable Graves' hyperthyroidism. Prospective prediction of ophthalmopathy was tested in an independent validation cohort consisting of 18 hyperthyroidism patients and more than 15 patients who later progressed to ophthalmopathy. The roughly 94 discovery patients were randomly divided into training and test sets at a 7:3 ratio. Thyroid tissue and blood T-cell repertoires from six Graves' hyperthyroidism patients were also compared in the study. After blood sampling, hyperthyroidism patients were treated with methimazole at a starting dose of 30 mg daily, and ophthalmopathy patients were treated with high-dose intravenous methylprednisolone. TCR Vbeta CDR3 sequencing of fewer than 150 peripheral blood samples (over 40 ophthalmopathy, 75 hyperthyroidism and around 17 progressor patients) is reported in the paper. Broad study findings and their caveats: Most expanded thyroid clonotypes (frequency above 0.001) were also found in blood, which suggests that blood repertoires may mirror thyroid immune responses. Sample size was not statistically predetermined, and blinding of investigators to group allocation was not performed. During validation, the model predicted progression to ophthalmopathy a median of approximately 6.5 months ahead of onset, with around 65% sensitivity and roughly 75% specificity. A 13 V-J signature model separated ophthalmopathy from stable hyperthyroidism, with approximately 86% sensitivity and just under 84% specificity in cross-validation and 80%/75% in testing.

A patient counted as having stable Graves' hyperthyroidism if no progression to ophthalmopathy occurred over 18 months of follow-up. The hyperthyroidism patients were between 18 and 65 years old and newly diagnosed, with a disease duration of less than 2 months. The study excluded patients with uncontrolled infections, other autoimmune diseases, pregnancy or lactation. Diagnoses relied on clinical symptoms, serum thyroxine and TRAb, thyroid ultrasound and orbital computed tomography. Ficoll-Paque density gradient centrifugation was used to isolate PBMCs from around 10 ml of fresh peripheral blood. Trizol reagent was used to extract total RNA, and RNA quality was then checked on an Agilent 2100 Bioanalyzer. Amplification of TCR beta CDR3 regions was carried out from RNA transcripts. For the first round of RT-PCR on the TCR CDR3, the HTBI primer set was used together with the Qiagen OneStep RT-PCR kit. Libraries were constructed in a second round of multiplex PCR, after which size selection and purification were performed. The libraries were sequenced on an Illumina HiSeq2000 using paired-end 100 bp reads. Per the authors' processing: SOAPnuke was used to process the raw data, removing reads that contained adapters or uncalled bases, had a mean Phred below 15, or lacked an exact match to the constant primer or identifier. COPE v1.2.5 was used to merge the high-quality paired reads, and each unique nucleotide sequence was defined as a clonotype. MiTCR v1.1 was used to align clonotypes to the IMGT TRBV, TRBD and TRBJ reference segments. Only V-J combinations with frequency above 0.0001, covering about 99% of repertoires, were analysed. The TCS score was defined as the ratio of F50 (clonal expansion) to E x V (chaos), calculated using BLOSUM62-based TCRdist between CDR3 peptides within each V-J. Welch's t-statistics and random forest reduced 500 to 550 V-J features to around 14, which were used in a naive Bayes classifier (R e1071). The public reads were reprocessed in TCRdb via fastp at Q25 and MiXCR, keeping in-frame beta chains. Entries that share a CDR3 protein sequence are merged under the most common genes and DNA. TCRdb, rather than the study authors, made the V and J calls. The sample yields approximately 640,000 distinct CDR3 sequences; under 20% were counted once. The ten largest account for 3.5% to 4% of the sample.

The specimen sequenced was blood. The TCR originated in a woman younger than 45 with Graves' hyperthyroidism.

The encoded CDR3 is CASSLGQASNTEAFF. The nucleotides read TGCGCCAGCAGCTTGGGACAGGCATCGAACACTGAAGCTTTCTTT. This chain joins TRBV5-1 to TRBJ1-1; TRBD1 is perhaps the D gene, given 6 matching bases. CDR1 SGHRS and CDR2 YFSETQ are derived from the germline V gene. The CDR3 covers 15 residues, taking in both the cysteine and the phenylalanine. Only CDR3 DNA remains: 45 bases, in frame from the first base. Deletion took 0 bases off V and 1 base off J, with a span of 10 bases between the germline ends.